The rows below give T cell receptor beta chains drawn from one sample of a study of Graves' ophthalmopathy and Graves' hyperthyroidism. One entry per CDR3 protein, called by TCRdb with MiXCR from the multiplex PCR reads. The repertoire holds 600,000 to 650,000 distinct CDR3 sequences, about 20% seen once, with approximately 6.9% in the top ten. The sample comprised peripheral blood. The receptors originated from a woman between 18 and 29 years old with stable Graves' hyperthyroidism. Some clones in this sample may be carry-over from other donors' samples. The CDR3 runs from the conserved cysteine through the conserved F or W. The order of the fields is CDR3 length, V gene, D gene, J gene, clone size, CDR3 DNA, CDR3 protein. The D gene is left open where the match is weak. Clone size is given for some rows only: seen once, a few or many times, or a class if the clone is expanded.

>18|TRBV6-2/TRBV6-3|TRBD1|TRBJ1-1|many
TGTGCCAGCAGACCCCCGGGCAGGGGGCGATCGATGAACACTGAAGCTTTCTTT
CASRPPGRGRSMNTEAFF
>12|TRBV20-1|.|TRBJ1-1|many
TGCAGTGCTAGAGAGGTGAACACTGAAGCTTTCTTT
CSAREVNTEAFF
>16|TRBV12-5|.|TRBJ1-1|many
TGTGCTAGTGGTTCCCGGCTGGGGTCCCTAAACACTGAAGCTTTCTTT
CASGSRLGSLNTEAFF
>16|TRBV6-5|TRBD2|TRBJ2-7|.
TGTGCCAGCAGTTTACGTCCGGGACTAGCCGTCTACGAGCAGTACTTC
CASSLRPGLAVYEQYF
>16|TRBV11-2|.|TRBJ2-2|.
TGTGCCAGCAGCCACGGGGGGCGGAGGGACACCGGGGAGCTGTTTTTT
CASSHGGRRDTGELFF
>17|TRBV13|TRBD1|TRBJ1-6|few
TGTGCCAGCAGCCATAGAATGAGACAGGGGGCGCATTCACACCTCCACTTT
CASSHRMRQGAHSHLHF
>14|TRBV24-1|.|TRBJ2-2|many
TGTGCCACCAGTGAGAGCACCTTCACCGGGGAGCTGTTTTTT
CATSESTFTGELFF
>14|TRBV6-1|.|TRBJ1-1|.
TGTGCCAGTACGTCGTGGTCGGGGGGCGCTGAAGCTTTCTTT
CASTSWSGGAEAFF
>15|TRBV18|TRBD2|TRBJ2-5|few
TGTGCCAGCTCGGCCGTTGGCGGGAGTGGAGAGACCCAGTACTTC
CASSAVGGSGETQYF
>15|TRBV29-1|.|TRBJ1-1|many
TGCAGCGTTGAAGATCACGGAGACGGTGACACTGAAGCTTTCTTT
CSVEDHGDGDTEAFF
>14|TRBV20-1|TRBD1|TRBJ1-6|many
TGCAGTGCTAGGGGACAGGGTAACAATTCACCCCTCCACTTT
CSARGQGNNSPLHF